This TCR beta chain stems from a study of CD8 T cells in ankylosing spondylitis (dated by TCRdb to 2016 to 2017). Some background on the complete study: The study set out to find disease-linked TCR variants by profiling T cell receptor beta repertoires in ankylosing spondylitis patients and healthy donors. The whole study cohort included over a hundred healthy donors and 20 to 30 ankylosing spondylitis patients. Peripheral blood samples were taken, and synovial fluid was additionally collected from ankylosing spondylitis patients. Study-wide findings and limitations: Blood from ankylosing spondylitis patients appeared to be characterized by a TCR beta motif composed of roughly eight highly homologous amino acid variants. The disease-linked clones were reported as significantly enriched in matched synovial fluid samples from ankylosing spondylitis patients. In peripheral blood, the disease-linked clones were found at relatively low frequencies and had a CD8+ phenotype. Some motif variants were previously reported in synovial fluid and blood of reactive arthritis patients, suggesting common disease-initiation mechanisms.

The listed sequencing device is Illumina HiSeq 2500. TCR beta libraries were prepared by quantitative 5'-RACE with molecular barcodes. On the study's bioinformatics: Disease-linked TCR variants were identified with a new computational method built on a probabilistic model of VDJ rearrangement. TCRdb reworked the public reads: Q25 trimming with fastp, MiXCR clone assembly, productive beta chains retained. Records with the same CDR3 protein are collapsed into one entry carrying the most frequent genes and DNA. Here the V and J calls rest on TCRdb's processing, not on the authors' analysis. Present in this sample are hundreds of thousands of distinct CDR3 sequences, 8.2% of which were seen just once. In total, the top ten clones hold 4% to 5% of the sample. In its sample, this clonotype was seen many times. Its antigen remains undetermined. Per-base quality was not reported, and no clone a single base away is much larger than it.

Its CDR3 holds 16 amino acids, cysteine through phenylalanine. Just CDR3 DNA is preserved here, 48 bases in frame from base 1. The trim is 3 bases for V and 4 bases for J, with a gap of 15 bases between the germline ends. CDR1 and CDR2 are read off the germline V gene (reference sequence) as LNHNV and YYDKDF. Sequenced: blood, either unsorted or a sorted T cell fraction (not recorded which). The V and J segments used are TRBV15 and TRBJ2-2; the D region possibly corresponds to TRBD2 (5 bases align). This sequence was found in a female donor with ankylosing spondylitis or in good health (not recorded which). The sequenced DNA is TGTGCCACCAGCAGGGACTCGCTCAGGAGCACCGGGGAGCTGTTTTTT. Its product reads: CATSRDSLRSTGELFF.